The present T cell receptor (beta chain) was sequenced within a study of Graves' ophthalmopathy and Graves' hyperthyroidism. Study-level findings and limits: Blood also carried most expanded thyroid clonotypes exceeding 0.001 frequency.

Additional autoimmune diseases, uncontrolled infections, pregnancy or lactation disqualified patients. Clinical symptoms, serum thyroxine, TRAb, thyroid ultrasound and orbital computed tomography determined diagnosis. A 10 ml volume of fresh peripheral blood provided the PBMCs. The table lists this clonotype with many counts. Its antigen is not known. CDR3 length: 14 amino acids. V gave up 1 base and J gave up 2 bases, with 8 bases separating them. CDR1 and CDR2 (germline): LNHDA, SQIVND (reference sequence). Amplified TCR beta CDR3 regions were obtained using RNA transcripts as template. Second-round multiplex PCR followed a first-round RT-PCR using HTBI primers. TCRdb re-analysed the multiplex PCR reads in MiXCR, keeping a single row per CDR3 protein. This sample has fewer than 650,000 distinct CDR3 sequences; 22% occur once, and the top ten carry approximately 7.7%.

The source is a woman aged 18-35 years with stable Graves' hyperthyroidism. Some clones in this sample may be carry-over from other donors' samples. The chain links TRBV19 to TRBJ1-1; D unresolved. The sequenced sample was peripheral blood. CDR3 in DNA: TGTGCCAGTAGTATAGGGATTATCAACACTGAAGCTTTCTTT. Encoded protein: CASSIGIINTEAFF.